This entry concerns a single TCR beta chain. CDR3 size: 15 residues. From germline, CDR1 is MNHEY and CDR2 SMNVEV (reference sequence). Unmatched junction bases numbered 3, after V lost 5 bases and J lost 0 bases. Per the authors' pipeline: Nucleated cell number was recorded as an estimate derived from reference gene primer amplification. The method was immunoSEQ multiplex PCR; TCRdb's version includes in-frame clones alone and lacks a portion of them. V and J calls plus clone size are reproduced from that table; the DNA served to infer D and trimming. The table has 220,000 or so clones, 70% to 90% seen once. The data are from a study of blood T cell repertoires in COVID-19. About the study: PBMCs, B-cell-depleted T cells, or T cells provided the cDNA or gDNA that made up the material.

What was sequenced was PBMCs or T cells enriched from blood (not recorded which). This TCR was recovered from a woman aged 45-65 years with acute COVID-19. J is TRBJ1-3 and V is TRBV27; TRBD1 matches at 8 bases. The CDR3 loop reads CASSITGGSGNTIYF. CDR3 DNA sequence: TGTGCCAGCAGTATTACAGGGGGCTCTGGAAACACCATATATTTT.